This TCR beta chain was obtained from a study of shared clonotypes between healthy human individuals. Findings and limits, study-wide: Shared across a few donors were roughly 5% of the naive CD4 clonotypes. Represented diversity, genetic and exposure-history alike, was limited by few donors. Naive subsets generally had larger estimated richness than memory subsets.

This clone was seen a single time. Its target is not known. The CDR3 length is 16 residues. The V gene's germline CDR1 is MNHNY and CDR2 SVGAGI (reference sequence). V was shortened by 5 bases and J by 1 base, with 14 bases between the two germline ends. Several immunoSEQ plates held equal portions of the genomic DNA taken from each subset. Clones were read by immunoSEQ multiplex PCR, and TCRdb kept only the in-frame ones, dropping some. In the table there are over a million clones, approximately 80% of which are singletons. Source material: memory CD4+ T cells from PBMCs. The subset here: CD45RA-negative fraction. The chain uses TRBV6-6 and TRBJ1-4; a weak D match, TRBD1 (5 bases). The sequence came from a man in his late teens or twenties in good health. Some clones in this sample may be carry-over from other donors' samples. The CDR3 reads CASSGGLRGTNEKLFF. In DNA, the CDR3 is TGTGCCAGCAGTGGGGGACTGAGAGGAACTAATGAAAAACTGTTTTTT.